The clone carrying this T cell receptor (beta chain) was observed at least ten times. This sample was taken from a study of T cells in Graves' hyperthyroidism and ophthalmopathy. Amplification targeted TCR beta CDR3 regions from RNA transcripts. TCR CDR3 underwent first-round RT-PCR with the HTBI primer set. TCRdb re-derived calls from the multiplex PCR reads in MiXCR, one entry per CDR3 protein. The table includes about 350,000 distinct CDR3 sequences, roughly an eighth detected once. Sequencing was done on a sample of blood. This sequence was found in a middle-aged woman with Graves' ophthalmopathy.

CDR3 DNA: TGTGCCAGTAGTAGGGGGGGGACCTATGGCTACACCTTC. Its protein is CASSRGGTYGYTF. The chain couples TRBV19 to TRBJ1-2, with D possibly matching TRBD1 (5 bases). CDR1 is LNHDA and CDR2 is SQIVND in the germline V gene (reference sequence). Trimming cost V 4 bases and J 4 bases, with 10 bases left between them. The CDR3 has 13 residues.